This entry concerns a single T cell receptor (beta chain). TCRdb's copy holds only in-frame clones and misses some; the assay was immunoSEQ multiplex PCR. In the table there are approximately 530,000 clones, approximately 95% of which are singletons. The entry originates in a study of shared clonotypes between healthy human individuals. Background on the study: Every donor yielded three CD4 naive, three CD4 memory, two CD8 naive and one CD8 memory plate.

Per the germline V gene, CDR1 is MNHEY and CDR2 is SVGAGI. The CDR3 contains 15 residues. V was clipped by 10 bases and J by 3 bases; unmatched bases: 6. The sequenced sample consisted of naive CD4+ T cells sorted from blood. Described subset: CD45RA+ positively selected. The chain employs TRBV6-5 and TRBJ2-3; 14 bases fit TRBD2. This clonotype was sampled from a woman aged 25 to 39 in good health. CDR3 nucleotides: TGTGCCACGGGACTAGCGGGAGAGGTGACAGATACGCAGTATTTT. Its protein is CATGLAGEVTDTQYF.